This TCR beta chain was identified during a study of tumor-infiltrating lymphocytes in localized non-small cell lung cancer (dated by TCRdb to the early 2020s). About the investigation overall: The cohort included patients whose samples were collected after neoadjuvant chemotherapy, as well as both smokers and never-smokers and several histologies. Each patient provided resected tumor tissue plus uninvolved lung tissue from the same patient, with the uninvolved lung tissue described as non-adjacent to the tumor. TCR sequencing was one of several integrated assays, alongside flow cytometry, multiplex immunofluorescence, RNA-seq, exome sequencing and proteomics, applied to the same patients. The overall ICON cohort comprised 150 surgical patients with localized non-small cell lung cancer whose tumors were resected. A total of 45 to 65 patients were included in the paired tumor versus uninvolved lung comparison of immunoSEQ T-cell fraction.

The CDR3 spans 15 residues, from the cysteine through the phenylalanine. Only the CDR3 DNA stays, 45 bases, in frame from base 1. From a lookup of the germline V gene, CDR1 and CDR2 are MNHEY and SVGAGI. Compared with germline, V lacks 8 bases and J lacks 2 bases; bases without a gene match: 8. Here is what the overall study found, with its caveats: Because different assays used different pieces of the same tissue, technical variation could not be distinguished from intratumor heterogeneity. Because assay coverage varied across patients depending on available tissue quantity, TCR sequencing was performed for only a subset of the cohort. TCR-derived T-cell fraction did not differ between the flow cytometry-defined immunotypes IM1 (good prognosis) and IM2 (poor prognosis). Tumor T-cell fraction from TCR sequencing was not associated with recurrence-free survival (p = 0.61). Consistent with immunofluorescence CD3 counts, TCRbeta sequencing supported greater T cell infiltration in tumors than in uninvolved lung tissue.

A remark on this clone: What antigen it recognizes has not been identified. Nothing much larger sits one base from this clone, and base qualities are not available.

The first patient joined ICON in 2016, and enrollment wrapped up when the last patient was enrolled in late 2018. A subcohort of around 76 patients provided fresh tumor and matched uninvolved tissue for in-depth immune analyses, with TCR sequencing among those analyses. DNA isolated from bulk tissue, without cell sorting, was used for TCR sequencing. TCR sequencing with the immunoSEQ assay provided the T-cell fraction in tumor and uninvolved lung tissue. The authors' pipeline ran thus. To analyze survival, patients were divided into a high T-cell fraction group (upper tertile) and a low T-cell fraction group (lower two tertiles), and the two groups were compared using a log-rank test. Paired tumor versus uninvolved lung differences in T-cell fraction were tested with a signed-rank test. TCRdb mirrors the immuneACCESS table, restricted to in-frame sequences. Some clones are absent from its copies; in checked studies, under half trace to an unresolved V gene, and the reason for the others is unknown. That table is the source of V, J and clone size, and D and trimming were worked out from the DNA. A total of 9,500 to 15,000 clones appear in this sample, approximately 80% of them only once. Roughly 12% of the sample goes to the ten largest clones.

Material: lung tumor tissue. The receptor was isolated from a human donor with non-small cell lung cancer. The chain joins TRBV6-5 to TRBJ1-1, with 10 bases aligning to TRBD1. The CDR3 in this case is CASRGTGDPNTEAFF. The DNA is as follows: TGTGCCAGCCGTGGGACAGGGGACCCCAACACTGAAGCTTTCTTT.